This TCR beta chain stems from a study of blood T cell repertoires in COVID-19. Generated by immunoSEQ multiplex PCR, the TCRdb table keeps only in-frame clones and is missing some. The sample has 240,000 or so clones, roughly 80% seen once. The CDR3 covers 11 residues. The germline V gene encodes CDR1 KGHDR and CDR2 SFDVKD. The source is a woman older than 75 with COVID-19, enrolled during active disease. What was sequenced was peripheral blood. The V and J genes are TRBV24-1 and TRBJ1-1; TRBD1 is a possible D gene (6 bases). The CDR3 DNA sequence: TGTGCAAGGACAGATAACACTGAAGCTTTCTTT. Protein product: CARTDNTEAFF.